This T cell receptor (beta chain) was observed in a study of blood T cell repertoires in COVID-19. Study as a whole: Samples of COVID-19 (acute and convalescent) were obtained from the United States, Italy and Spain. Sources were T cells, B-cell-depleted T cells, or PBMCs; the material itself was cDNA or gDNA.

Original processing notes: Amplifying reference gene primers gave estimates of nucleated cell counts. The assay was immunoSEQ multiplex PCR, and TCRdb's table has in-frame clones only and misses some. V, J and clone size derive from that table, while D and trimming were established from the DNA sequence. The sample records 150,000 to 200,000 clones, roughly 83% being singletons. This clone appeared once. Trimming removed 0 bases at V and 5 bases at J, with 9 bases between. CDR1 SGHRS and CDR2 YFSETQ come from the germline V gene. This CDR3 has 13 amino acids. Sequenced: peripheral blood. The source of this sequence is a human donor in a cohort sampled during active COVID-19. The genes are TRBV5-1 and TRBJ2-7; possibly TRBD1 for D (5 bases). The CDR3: CASSLEQGDEQYF. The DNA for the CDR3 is TGCGCCAGCAGCTTGGAGCAGGGCGACGAGCAGTACTTC.